Following are 10 T cell receptor beta chains from one sample sequenced in a study of T cell responses to AZD1222 COVID-19 vaccine. This table comes from immunoSEQ multiplex PCR, and its TCRdb copy is limited to in-frame clones, with some not included. The sample contains 120,000 or so clones, roughly 90% of which appear only once. The source material was peripheral blood, sampled on day 0 of AZD1222 vaccination. The receptors were gathered from an adult in good health.

The rearrangement uses TRBV6-5 and TRBJ1-2, with 7 positions matching TRBD1. This CDR3 has 14 residues. CDR1 and CDR2 from the germline V gene are MNHEY and SVGAGI. Losses at the gene ends were 6 bases for V and 1 base for J; bases not matched to a gene: 5. The DNA of the CDR3 is TGTGCCAGCAGGGATACAGGGGATAACTATGGCTACACCTTC. Translation: CASRDTGDNYGYTF.

V is TRBV5-8 and J is TRBJ2-1, with D possibly being TRBD2 (6 bases). The CDR3 contains 15 residues. Germline lookup yields CDR1 SGHTS and CDR2 YDEGEE. The ends were cut back, 2 bases at V and 7 bases at J, with 16 bases in the middle. The CDR3 loop is CASSLLAPPINEQFF. The CDR3 DNA follows: TGTGCCAGCAGCTTACTAGCCCCCCCCATAAATGAGCAGTTCTTC. Combining the CDR3 with reference TRBV5-8 and TRBJ2-1 gives the whole variable domain EAGVTQSPTHLIKTRGQQATLRCSPISGHTSVYWYQQALGLGLQFLLWYDEGEERNRGNFPPRFSGRQFPNYSSELNVNALELEDSALYLCASSLLAPPINEQFFGPGTRLTVL.

The chain couples TRBV10-3 to TRBJ1-5; D call uncertain. This CDR3 is built from 13 residues. V lost 4 bases, J lost 3 bases, and 7 bases lay in between. Germline assignment: CDR1 ENHRY and CDR2 SYGVKD. In nucleotides, the CDR3 is TGTGCCATCAGTGGTTCAATCAATCAGCCCCAGCATTTT. It encodes CAISGSINQPQHF.

V usage is TRBV2 and J usage is TRBJ1-1; D remains unclear. Germline CDR1 reads SNHLY; CDR2 reads FYNNEI. Trimming took 3 bases from V and 1 from J, leaving 12 bases between them. There are 15 residues in the CDR3. This CDR3 reads CASSDRWTANTEAFF. The DNA of the CDR3 is TGTGCCAGCAGTGACAGATGGACGGCGAACACTGAAGCTTTCTTT. Together with reference TRBV2 and TRBJ1-1, the CDR3 gives the full variable domain: EPEVTQTPSHQVTQMGQEVILRCVPISNHLYFYWYRQILGQKVEFLVSFYNNEISEKSEIFDDQFSVERPDGSNFTLKIRSTKLEDSAMYFCASSDRWTANTEAFFGQGTRLTVV.

The genes are TRBV6-5 and TRBJ2-7, with TRBD2 matching 11 bases. The CDR3 runs 11 residues. Germline CDR1 MNHEY, CDR2 SVGAGI. With V trimmed by 10 bases and J by 5 bases, 1 base remained unmatched. CDR3 sequence: CATSGGNEQYF. In DNA, the CDR3 is TGTGCCACTAGCGGGGGGAACGAGCAGTACTTC.

Notes on this clone: An end of the junction differs from the germline gene, which may be a read error. The V gene is TRBV19, the J gene TRBJ2-7; no clear D. The CDR3 spans 13 residues. CDR1 and CDR2 (germline): LNHDA, SQIVND (reference sequence). As DNA, the CDR3 is TGTGCCAGTAGTCTAGACACCTACTACGAGCAGTACTTC. It translates to CASSLDTYYEQYF.

The rearrangement links TRBV7-9 to TRBJ1-1; 8 bases map to TRBD1. Germline-derived CDR1 and CDR2 are SEHNR and FQNEAQ (reference sequence). The V gene end was trimmed by 1 base and the J gene end by 5 bases; junction bases not matched to a gene: 6. The CDR3 is 15 amino acids. CDR3 bases: TGTGCCAGCAGCTTAGGGGCAGGGGGCGATACTGAAGCTTTCTTT. This gives the protein CASSLGAGGDTEAFF.

In its sample, this clone was seen a few times. The chain recombines TRBV29-1 with TRBJ2-1, with D hard to call. CDR3 length: 11 amino acids. The V gene's germline CDR1 is SQVTM and CDR2 ANQGSEA. Trimming cost V 4 bases and J 2 bases, with 3 bases left between them. CDR3 coding DNA: TGCAGCGTTGTGCCCTACAATGAGCAGTTCTTC. Translating gives CSVVPYNEQFF.

The chain carries TRBV11-2 and TRBJ2-3, with D perhaps TRBD1 or TRBD2 (6 bases each). The CDR3 is 17 amino acids. Trimming removed 1 base at V and 5 bases at J, with 19 bases between. CDR1 and CDR2 from the germline V gene are SGHAT and FQNNGV. Written as DNA, the CDR3 is TGTGCCAGCAGCTTAGTTATCCCGGGGGCGGGAATAGATACGCAGTATTTT. It yields the protein CASSLVIPGAGIDTQYF. Together with reference TRBV11-2 and TRBJ2-3, the CDR3 gives the full variable domain: EAGVAQSPRYKIIEKRQSVAFWCNPISGHATLYWYQQILGQGPKLLIQFQNNGVVDDSQLPKDRFSAERLKGVDSTLKIQPAKLEDSAVYLCASSLVIPGAGIDTQYFGPGTRLTVL.

The genes are TRBV7-8 and TRBJ2-7, with D unclear. This CDR3 has 11 amino acids. Between the trimmed V and J ends, which lost 1 base and 6 bases, there was a span of 4 bases. Germline V gene sequence: CDR1 SGHVS, CDR2 FQNEAQ. CDR3 nucleotides: TGTGCCAGCAGCTTAGGGCTCGAGCAGTACTTC. Translating gives CASSLGLEQYF.